In this sample, the clone carrying this TCR beta chain turned up many times. The data stem from a study of neurological immune-mediated disorders. Time point noted: longitudinal time-point 1 (baseline). 2 million PBMCs stored at -80 C were the source of the unsorted libraries. The CDR3 is 11 residues long. The V end lost 5 bases, the J end lost 2 bases, and 4 bases lay between the germline ends. Germline CDR1 and CDR2: SGHRS and YFSETQ. MiXCR, applied by TCRdb to the 5' RACE reads, yields one record per CDR3 protein. Among around 49,000 distinct CDR3 sequences listed, 10% were seen once. This receptor was obtained from a woman aged 35 to 49 in good health. The source material was PBMCs. V usage is TRBV5-1 and J usage is TRBJ1-2, with unresolved D. The CDR3 region has the DNA TGCGCCAGCAGGGAAAACTATGGCTACACCTTC. Protein sequence: CASRENYGYTF.